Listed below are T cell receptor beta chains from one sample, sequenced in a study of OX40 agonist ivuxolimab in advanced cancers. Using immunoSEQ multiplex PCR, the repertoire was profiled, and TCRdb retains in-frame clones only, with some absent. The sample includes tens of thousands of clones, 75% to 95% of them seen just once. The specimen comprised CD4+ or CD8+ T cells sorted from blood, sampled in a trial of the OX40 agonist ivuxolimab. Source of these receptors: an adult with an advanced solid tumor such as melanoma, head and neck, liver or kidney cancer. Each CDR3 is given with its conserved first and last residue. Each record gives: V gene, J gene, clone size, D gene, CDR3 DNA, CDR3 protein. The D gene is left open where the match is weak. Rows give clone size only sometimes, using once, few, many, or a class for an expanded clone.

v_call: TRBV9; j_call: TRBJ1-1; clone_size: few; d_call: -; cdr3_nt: TGTGCCAGCAGCCCAGGGTGGAACACTGAAGCTTTCTTT; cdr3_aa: CASSPGWNTEAFF
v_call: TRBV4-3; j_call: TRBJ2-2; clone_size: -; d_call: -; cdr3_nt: TGCGCCAGCAGCCAAGATTGGTCTTCCGGGGAGCTGTTTTTT; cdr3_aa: CASSQDWSSGELFF
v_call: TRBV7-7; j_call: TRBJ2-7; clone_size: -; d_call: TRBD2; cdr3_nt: TGTGCTAGCAGCTTAGGCCCTTTCAGCGGGGGCGTTTCCTACGAGCAGTACTTC; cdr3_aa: CASSLGPFSGGVSYEQYF
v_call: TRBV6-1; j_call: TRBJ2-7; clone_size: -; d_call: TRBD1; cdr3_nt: TGTGCCATCCCGGGGACAGGGACCTACGAGCAGTACTTC; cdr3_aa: CAIPGTGTYEQYF
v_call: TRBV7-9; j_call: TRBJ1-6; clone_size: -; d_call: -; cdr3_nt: TGTGCCAGCAGCATACAGACTCATAATTCACCCCTCCACTTT; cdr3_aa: CASSIQTHNSPLHF
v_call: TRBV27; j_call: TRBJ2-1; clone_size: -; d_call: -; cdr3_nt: TGTGCCAGCAGAGAGTTTGGGGGCTACAATGAGCAGTTCTTC; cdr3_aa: CASREFGGYNEQFF
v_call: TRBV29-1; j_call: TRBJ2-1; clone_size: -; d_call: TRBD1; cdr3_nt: TGCAGCGTTTCCGGGACAGTCTACAATGAGCAGTTCTTC; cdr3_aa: CSVSGTVYNEQFF
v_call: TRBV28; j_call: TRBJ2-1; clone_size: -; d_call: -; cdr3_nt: TGTGCCAGCAGTCCCCTCTTTAGAACCTACAATGAGCAGTTCTTC; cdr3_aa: CASSPLFRTYNEQFF
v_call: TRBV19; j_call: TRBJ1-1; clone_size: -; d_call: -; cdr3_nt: TGTGCCAGTAGTATAGCCGGTGAAGCTTTCTTT; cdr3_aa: CASSIAGEAFF
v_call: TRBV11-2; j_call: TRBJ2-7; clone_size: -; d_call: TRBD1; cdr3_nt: TGTGCCAGCACCCTGGACAGGGGTGTAGACGAGCAGTACTTC; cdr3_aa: CASTLDRGVDEQYF
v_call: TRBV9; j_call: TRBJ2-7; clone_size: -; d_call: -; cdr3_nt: TGTGCCAGCAGCGTAGGAGCCAGCCCCTACGAGCAGTACTTC; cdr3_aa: CASSVGASPYEQYF
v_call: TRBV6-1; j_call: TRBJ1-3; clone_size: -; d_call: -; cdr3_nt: TGTGCCAGCAGTGATCAGGGTCCTGGAAACACCATATATTTT; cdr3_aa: CASSDQGPGNTIYF
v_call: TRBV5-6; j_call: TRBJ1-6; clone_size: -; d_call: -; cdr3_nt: TGTGCCAGCAGCCCAAGTGGGGTCCAGGACTCACCCCTCCACTTT; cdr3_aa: CASSPSGVQDSPLHF
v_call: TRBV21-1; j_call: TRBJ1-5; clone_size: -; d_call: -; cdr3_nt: TGTGCCAGCAGCGCCCGTGGCGCTAGCAATCAGCCCCAGCATTTT; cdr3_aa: CASSARGASNQPQHF
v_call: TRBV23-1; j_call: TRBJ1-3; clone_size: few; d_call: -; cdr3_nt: TGCGCCAGCAGGCGATCAGGCTCTGGAAACACCATATATTTT; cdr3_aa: CASRRSGSGNTIYF
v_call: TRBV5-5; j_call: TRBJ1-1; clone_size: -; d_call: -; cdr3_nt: TGTGCCAGCAGCTTGGAGGGGGAGGAGGACACTGAAGCTTTCTTT; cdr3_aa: CASSLEGEEDTEAFF
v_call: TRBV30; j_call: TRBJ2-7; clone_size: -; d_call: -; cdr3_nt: TGTGCCTGGAGTTTCTCCGACCACTCCTACGAGCAGTACTTC; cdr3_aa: CAWSFSDHSYEQYF
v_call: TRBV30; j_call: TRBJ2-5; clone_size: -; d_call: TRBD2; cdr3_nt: TGTGCCTGGAGCCCTACCGGGACTAGCGGGAGTTGGGAGACCCAGTACTTC; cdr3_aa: CAWSPTGTSGSWETQYF
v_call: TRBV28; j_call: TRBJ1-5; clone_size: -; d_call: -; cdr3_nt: TGTGCCAGCACTCCCTTTGAGGCAGTCTATAGCAATCAGCCCCAGCATTTT; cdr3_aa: CASTPFEAVYSNQPQHF
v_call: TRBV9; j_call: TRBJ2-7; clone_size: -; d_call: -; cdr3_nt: TGTGCCAGCAGCGTAGGGGTTCTCTCCTACGAGCAGTACTTC; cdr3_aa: CASSVGVLSYEQYF
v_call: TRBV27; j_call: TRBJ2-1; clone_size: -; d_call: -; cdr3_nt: TGTGCCAGCAACCCCTATAGCGGTTACTACAATGAGCAGTTCTTC; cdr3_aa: CASNPYSGYYNEQFF
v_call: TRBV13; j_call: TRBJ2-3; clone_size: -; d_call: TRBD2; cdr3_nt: TGTGCCAGCAGCTTAAGAATATCTAGCGGACCCACAGATACGCAGTATTTT; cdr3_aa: CASSLRISSGPTDTQYF
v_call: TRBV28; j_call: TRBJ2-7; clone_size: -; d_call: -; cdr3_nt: TGTGCCAGCAGCCGGGACATAGAGCAGTACTTC; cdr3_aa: CASSRDIEQYF
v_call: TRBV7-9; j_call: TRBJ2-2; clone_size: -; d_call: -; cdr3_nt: TGTGCCAGCAGTCGTAGTGGACAGCCGAACACCGGGGAGCTGTTTTTT; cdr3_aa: CASSRSGQPNTGELFF
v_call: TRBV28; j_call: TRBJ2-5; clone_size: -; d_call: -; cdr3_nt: TGTGCCACCAATATGTTGGGACCAGGAGAGACCCAGTACTTC; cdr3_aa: CATNMLGPGETQYF
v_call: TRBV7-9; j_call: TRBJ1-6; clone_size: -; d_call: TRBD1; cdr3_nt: TGTGCCAGCACCTCCTCGGACAGGGGGCATTCACCCCTCCACTTT; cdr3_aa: CASTSSDRGHSPLHF
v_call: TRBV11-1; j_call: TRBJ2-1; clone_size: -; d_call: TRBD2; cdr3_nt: TGTGCCAGCAGCTTAGGTGGGACTAGCGGCAATGAGCAGTTCTTC; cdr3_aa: CASSLGGTSGNEQFF
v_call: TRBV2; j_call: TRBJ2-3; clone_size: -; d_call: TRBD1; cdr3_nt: TGTGCCAGCACCGGGACAGTTAGCACAGATACGCAGTATTTT; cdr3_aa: CASTGTVSTDTQYF
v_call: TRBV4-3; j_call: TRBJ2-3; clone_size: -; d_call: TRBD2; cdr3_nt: TGCGCCAGCAGCCCCTTAGGACTAGCGGTTTCTGGGACAGATACGCAGTATTTT; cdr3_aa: CASSPLGLAVSGTDTQYF
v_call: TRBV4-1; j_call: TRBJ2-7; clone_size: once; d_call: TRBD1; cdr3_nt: TGCGCCAGCAGCCTCGTCTGGGGACAGGGCTCCTACGAGCAGTACTTC; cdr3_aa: CASSLVWGQGSYEQYF
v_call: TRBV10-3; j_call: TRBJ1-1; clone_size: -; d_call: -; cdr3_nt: TGTGCCATCAGTGAGTCGCAGATGAACACTGAAGCTTTCTTT; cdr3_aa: CAISESQMNTEAFF
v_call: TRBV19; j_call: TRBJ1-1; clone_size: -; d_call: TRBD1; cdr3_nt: TGTGCCAGTATCACAGCCGGACAGGGTGGCACTGAAGCTTTCTTT; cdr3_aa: CASITAGQGGTEAFF
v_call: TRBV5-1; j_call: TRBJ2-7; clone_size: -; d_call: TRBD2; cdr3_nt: TGCGCCAGCAGCTTGGGAGTTCTACTAGCGGGAGTACCCTACGAGCAGTACTTC; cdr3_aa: CASSLGVLLAGVPYEQYF
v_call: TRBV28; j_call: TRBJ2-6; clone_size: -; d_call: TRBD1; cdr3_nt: TGTGCCAGCAGTTTAATTCTGGGACAGGGTTCCAACGTCCTGACTTTC; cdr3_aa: CASSLILGQGSNVLTF
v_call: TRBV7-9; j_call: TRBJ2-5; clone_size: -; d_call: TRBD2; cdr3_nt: TGTGCCAGCAGCTTAGCTCTGGGGCGGGAGGACGGGGAGCAGTACTTC; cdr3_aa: CASSLALGREDGEQYF
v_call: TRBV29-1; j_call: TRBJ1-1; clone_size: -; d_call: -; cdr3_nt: TGCAGCGTCGAGGCTTCCATAGGGGGAGCTTTCTTT; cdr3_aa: CSVEASIGGAFF
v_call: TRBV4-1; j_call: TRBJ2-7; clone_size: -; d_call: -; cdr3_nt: TGCGCCAGCAGCCAAGTCAAAGGGGTTGGCTACGAGCAGTACTTC; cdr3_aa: CASSQVKGVGYEQYF